The sequence of this T cell receptor beta chain was determined in a study of blood T cell repertoires in COVID-19. As for the study in general: Collection of acute and convalescent COVID-19 samples took place in the United States, Italy and Spain. From T cells, B-cell-depleted T cells, or PBMCs came the material, which was cDNA or gDNA.

Authors' processing steps: Amplifying reference gene primers gave estimates of nucleated cell counts. Generated by immunoSEQ multiplex PCR, the TCRdb table keeps only in-frame clones and is missing some. The DNA was the basis for D and trimming; V, J and clone size are from that table. The repertoire consists of 120,000 or so clones, with around three quarters occurring once and the leading ten covering approximately 2.1%. The length of the CDR3 is 18 residues. Germline CDR1 and CDR2: SEHNR and FQNEAQ (reference sequence). V gave up 1 base and J gave up 2 bases, with 18 bases separating them. The receptor was isolated from a woman aged 65 to 85 with acute or convalescent COVID-19. The chain has TRBV7-9 and TRBJ1-5, with unresolved D. The specimen was peripheral blood. The CDR3 here is CASSLGRFEGGGNQPQHF. In DNA, the CDR3 is TGTGCCAGCAGCTTAGGTCGGTTTGAGGGTGGAGGCAATCAGCCCCAGCATTTT.